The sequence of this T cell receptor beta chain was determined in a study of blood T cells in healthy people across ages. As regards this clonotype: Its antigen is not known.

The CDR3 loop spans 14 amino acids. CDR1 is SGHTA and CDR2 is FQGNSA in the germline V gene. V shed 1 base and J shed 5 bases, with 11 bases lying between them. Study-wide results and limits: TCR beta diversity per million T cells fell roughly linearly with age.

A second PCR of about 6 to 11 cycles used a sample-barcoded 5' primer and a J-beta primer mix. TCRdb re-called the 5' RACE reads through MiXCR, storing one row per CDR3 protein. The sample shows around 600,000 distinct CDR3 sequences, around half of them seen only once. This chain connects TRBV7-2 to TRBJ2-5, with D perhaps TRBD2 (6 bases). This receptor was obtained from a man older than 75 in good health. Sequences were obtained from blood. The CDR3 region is CASSLGGTMETQYF. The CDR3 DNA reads TGTGCCAGCAGCTTAGGCGGGACCATGGAGACCCAGTACTTC.